The 30 T cell receptor beta chains listed next were all sequenced from one sample in a study of persistence of HIV-infected CD4 T cells. This was the immunoSEQ version 4 assay in survey mode. Repertoires were generated with immunoSEQ multiplex PCR, while TCRdb's copy carries only in-frame clones and drops some. The sample yields some 39,000 clones, approximately 78% seen once. Their target antigens are unknown. Overlapping HIV-1 Gag 15-mer peptides at around 0.91 ug per peptide per mL were used. Sorted nonresponding memory CD4+ T cells were CD40L-negative, CD69-negative, CD45RO-high. Specimen: cultured CD4+ T cells from PBMCs, collected from a patient who received antiretroviral therapy. The source is an adult with HIV. The donor label of this sample is uncertain.

The CDR3 bases are TGCGCCAGCAGTGATGGCGGGGGAAACACCGGGGAGCTGTTTTTT. It is translated as CASSDGGGNTGELFF. This sequence joins TRBV10-1 and TRBJ2-2; 7 nucleotides align to TRBD2. Per germline, CDR1 WNHNN and CDR2 SYGVQD (reference sequence). Trimming removed 3 bases from V and 2 bases from J; junction bases left unmatched: 3. The CDR3 length is 15 residues.

The CDR3 sequence: CASGSQNNSPLHF. For the CDR3, the DNA is TGTGCCAGCGGGTCACAGAATAATTCACCCCTCCACTTT. This chain joins TRBV7-9 and TRBJ1-6, with unresolved D. The V and J ends lost 8 bases and 5 bases respectively, with 10 bases between them. The CDR3 contains 13 residues. Germline V gene lookup returns CDR1 SEHNR and CDR2 FQNEAQ (reference sequence).

The CDR3 DNA follows: TGCGCCAGCAGCCCATCGGACAGTTATGGCTACACCTTC. This sequence encodes CASSPSDSYGYTF. The genes are TRBV5-1 and TRBJ1-2; a possible D gene is TRBD1 (6 bases). The CDR3 contains 13 residues. V lost 4 bases and J 5 bases, leaving 12 bases between the germline ends. CDR1 SGHRS and CDR2 YFSETQ come from the germline V gene.

The genes are TRBV6-5 and TRBJ1-2; the D gene is possibly TRBD1 (5 bases). Trimming removed 0 bases from V and 5 bases from J, with 16 bases in between. Germline V gene lookup returns CDR1 MNHEY and CDR2 SVGAGI. The CDR3 is 16 amino acids. CDR3 coding DNA: TGTGCCAGCAGTTACTCGGACCGGGGGTCCCGGTATGGCTACACCTTC. Translation: CASSYSDRGSRYGYTF.

This clone came up a few times. The genes are TRBV2 and TRBJ1-1; D unclear. The CDR3 length is 13 residues. V lost 6 bases to trimming and J lost 6 bases, with 14 bases between them. Germline V lookup: CDR1 SNHLY, CDR2 FYNNEI. CDR3 protein: CASSRTSPPEAFF. The CDR3 DNA reads as TGTGCCAGCAGCAGGACTTCCCCCCCTGAAGCTTTCTTT.

This chain joins TRBV29-1 and TRBJ1-3, with unresolved D. The CDR3 extends over 11 amino acids. The germline CDR1 and CDR2 sequences are SQVTM and ANQGSEA. V was cut by 6 bases and J by 4 bases, with 7 bases left in between. The CDR3 protein is CSVSRGNTIYF. The CDR3 DNA reads as TGCAGCGTAAGCCGGGGAAACACCATATATTTT.

Comments on this clone: A read error may account for a junction end that differs from germline. In DNA, the CDR3 is TGTGCCAGCAGCGGGACAGGCTTCCGGCGGATCTTT. This encodes CASSGTGFRRIF. The chain uses TRBV6-1 and TRBJ1-1; 8 bases map to TRBD1. The CDR3 totals 12 residues. Germline CDR1 MNHNS, CDR2 SASEGT.

The chain links TRBV6-5 to TRBJ1-1; the D gene is possibly TRBD1 (5 bases). The CDR3 contains 15 residues. V was shortened by 6 bases and J by 1 base, with 15 bases between the two germline ends. The germline V gene has CDR1 MNHEY and CDR2 SVGAGI. The CDR3: CASRTPGQGNTEAFF. CDR3 sequence (DNA): TGTGCCAGCAGAACTCCGGGGCAGGGGAACACTGAAGCTTTCTTT.

The rearrangement links TRBV12-5 to TRBJ1-6; D not certain. The V gene lost 2 bases and the J gene lost 8 bases, with 10 bases spanning the gap. The CDR3 covers 14 residues. CDR1 LGHNT and CDR2 FRNRAP come from the germline V gene. CDR3 protein: CASGLSGEDSPLHF. DNA for the CDR3: TGTGCTAGTGGTTTGTCCGGGGAGGATTCACCCCTCCACTTT. The full variable domain, its missing parts supplied by reference TRBV12-5 and TRBJ1-6, is DARVTQTPRHKVTEMGQEVTMRCQPILGHNTVFWYRQTMMQGLELLAYFRNRAPLDDSGMPKDRFSAEMPDATLATLKIQPSEPRDSAVYFCASGLSGEDSPLHFGNGTRLTVT.

The chain couples TRBV19 to TRBJ1-3; no clear D gene. Germline V gene sequence: CDR1 LNHDA, CDR2 SQIVND (reference sequence). The CDR3 covers 14 residues. Trimming pared 7 bases from V and 4 bases from J, leaving 14 bases between. CDR3: CASKTTWRGNTIYF. The CDR3 DNA follows: TGTGCCAGTAAGACAACCTGGCGAGGAAACACCATATATTTT.

V and J are TRBV6-6 and TRBJ1-2; maybe TRBD1 (5 bases). This CDR3 is built from 16 residues. Germline CDR1 and CDR2: MNHNY and SVGAGI (reference sequence). V gave up 6 bases and J gave up 4 bases, with 21 bases separating them. The CDR3 protein is CASSPLGPRSIYGYTF. CDR3 nucleotide sequence: TGTGCCAGCAGCCCCCTGGGACCGCGGAGCATCTATGGCTACACCTTC.

The chain employs TRBV5-5 and TRBJ1-5; D unclear. This CDR3 is 14 amino acids long. Germline CDR1 SGHKS, CDR2 YYEKEE (reference sequence). The ends were cut back, 0 bases at V and 7 bases at J, with 11 bases in the middle. CDR3: CASSLAQLEQPQHF. Written as DNA, the CDR3 is TGTGCCAGCAGCTTGGCCCAGCTGGAGCAGCCCCAGCATTTT.

V and J are TRBV7-3 and TRBJ1-1, with D tentatively TRBD1 (5 bases). The germline V gene encodes CDR1 SGHTA and CDR2 FQGTGA. The CDR3 runs to 14 residues. The ends were cut back, 5 bases at V and 4 bases at J, with 14 bases in the middle. CDR3 in DNA: TGTGCCAGCAGCGAAAATGGGGGGACCACTGAAGCTTTCTTT. Protein product: CASSENGGTTEAFF.

DNA of the CDR3: TGTGCCTGCCTACCCCCGGGACGGATTAATGAAAAACTGTTTTTT. Amino acid sequence: CACLPPGRINEKLFF. The rearrangement joins TRBV30 to TRBJ1-4; possible D gene TRBD1, 5 bases. V shed 6 bases and J shed 4 bases, with 18 bases lying between them. The CDR3 has 15 residues. Germline loops: CDR1 GTSNPN, CDR2 SVGIG (reference sequence).

This clone appeared a few times. This sequence joins TRBV19 and TRBJ1-1, with 8 positions matching TRBD1. In germline, CDR1 is LNHDA, CDR2 SQIVND (reference sequence). The CDR3 has 14 amino acids. Unmatched junction bases numbered 7, after V lost 6 bases and J lost 4 bases. The chain's CDR3 is CASRLQGEVTEAFF. DNA of the CDR3: TGTGCCAGTAGACTACAGGGGGAGGTCACTGAAGCTTTCTTT. Full variable domain (remainder filled in from reference TRBV19 and TRBJ1-1): DGGITQSPKYLFRKEGQNVTLSCEQNLNHDAMYWYRQDPGQGLRLIYYSQIVNDFQKGDIAEGYSVSREKKESFPLTVTSAQKNPTAFYLCASRLQGEVTEAFFGQGTRLTVV.

This clone was recorded a few times. V and J are TRBV27 and TRBJ2-7, with a possible D match to TRBD1 (6 bases). The V and J ends lost 4 bases and 6 bases respectively, with 13 bases between them. The CDR3 contains 13 residues. CDR1 is MNHEY, CDR2 SMNVEV, per germline (reference sequence). The DNA for the CDR3 is TGTGCCAGCAGTTCATACCGGGACACCGAGCAGTACGTC. This translates into CASSSYRDTEQYV.

The V gene is TRBV5-1, the J gene TRBJ2-2, with D possibly being TRBD1 (5 bases). The germline V gene has CDR1 SGHRS and CDR2 YFSETQ. This CDR3 comprises 16 residues. The V gene lost 2 bases and the J gene lost 0 bases, with 11 bases spanning the gap. The CDR3 DNA follows: TGCGCCAGCAGCTTTGAGACAGTATCGAACACCGGGGAGCTGTTTTTT. This translates into CASSFETVSNTGELFF.

The chain employs TRBV11-3 and TRBJ2-5; 13 bases fit TRBD2. The CDR3 sequence is 16 residues long. Germline V gene sequence: CDR1 SGHNT, CDR2 YENEEA. J lost 4 bases, V lost 5 bases, and 7 bases had no gene match. The DNA for the CDR3 is TGTGCCAGCAGCCCGGGGACTAGCGGGGTGGCAGAGACCCAGTACTTC. It specifies CASSPGTSGVAETQYF.

The sample holds a few counts of this clone. The chain recombines TRBV3-1 (or the pseudogene TRBV3-2) with TRBJ1-5; 7 nucleotides align to TRBD1. Looked up from germline, CDR1 is LGHDT and CDR2 is YNNKEL (reference sequence). The CDR3 contains 15 residues. Trimming removed 4 bases from V and 5 bases from J; junction bases left unmatched: 8. The CDR3 sequence: CASSPHRQGDQPQHF. The CDR3 nucleotides are TGTGCCAGCAGCCCTCACAGACAGGGTGATCAGCCCCAGCATTTT.

The J gene is TRBJ1-1, the V gene TRBV2; TRBD1 is a possible D gene (6 bases). Trimming removed 7 bases from V and 2 bases from J, with 14 bases in between. CDR1 is SNHLY, CDR2 FYNNEI, per germline. This CDR3 region has 14 residues. The CDR3 loop is CASTMDRANTEAFF. In DNA, the CDR3 is TGTGCCAGCACCATGGACAGAGCTAACACTGAAGCTTTCTTT.

The gene calls are TRBV6-5 and TRBJ1-2; 9 nucleotides agree with TRBD1. V lost 5 bases and J lost 5; bases outside the gene matches: 6. Germline V gene sequence: CDR1 MNHEY, CDR2 SVGAGI. This CDR3 comprises 14 residues. The DNA for the CDR3 is TGTGCCAGCAGTCCACAGGGGGCAAAGTATGGCTACACCTTC. Translating gives CASSPQGAKYGYTF.

The chain is built from TRBV27 and TRBJ1-5, with TRBD1 identical over 10 bases. The germline gives CDR1 MNHEY, CDR2 SMNVEV (reference sequence). The CDR3 contains 15 residues. After removal of 6 bases from V and 7 bases from J, the junction contained 9 bases not matched to a gene. CDR3 DNA: TGTGCCAGCAGCCCCTTCGACAGGGGGCGACAGCCCCAGCATTTT. Translating it yields CASSPFDRGRQPQHF.

This clone was seen a single time. The rearrangement joins TRBV30 to TRBJ2-5; D possibly corresponds to TRBD1 (5 bases). Germline assignment: CDR1 GTSNPN and CDR2 SVGIG (reference sequence). The CDR3 extends over 14 amino acids. Trimming cost V 4 bases and J 5 bases, with 17 bases left between them. Written as DNA, the CDR3 is TGTGCCTGGACCTCCGTAGGGGCGAGGGAGACCCAGTACTTC. Protein product: CAWTSVGARETQYF.

This chain connects TRBV7-6 to TRBJ2-3, with TRBD2 identical over 13 bases. V shed 5 bases and J 2 bases; nucleotides not matched to a gene: 7. This CDR3 has 17 amino acids. Germline V CDR1 and CDR2: SGHVS, FNYEAQ. CDR3: CASSPQLAGGYTDTQYF. CDR3 DNA: TGTGCCAGCAGCCCCCAACTAGCGGGGGGGTACACAGATACGCAGTATTTT.

V and J are TRBV4-1 and TRBJ2-7; D uncertain. The V gene's germline CDR1 is MGHRA and CDR2 YSYEKL. Between the trimmed V and J ends, which lost 5 bases and 0 bases, there was a span of 8 bases. The CDR3 length is 13 residues. CDR3 sequence: CASSLEPSYEQYF. In DNA form, the CDR3 reads TGCGCCAGCAGCTTGGAACCCTCCTACGAGCAGTACTTC.

The chain combines TRBV10-2 with TRBJ2-7; perhaps D is TRBD1 or TRBD2 (5 bases each). Germline V gives CDR1 WSHSY, CDR2 SAAADI. The CDR3 runs to 14 residues. Trimming stripped 6 bases from V and 2 bases from J, with 14 bases between. CDR3 coding DNA: TGCGCCAGCAGGAAGGGGACGGTCACCTACGAGCAGTACTTC. Translation gives CASRKGTVTYEQYF.

The chain is built from TRBV5-1 and TRBJ1-1; tentatively, D is TRBD1 (6 bases). Trimming removed 5 bases from V and 6 bases from J, with 20 bases in between. This CDR3 is built from 15 residues. The germline V gene encodes CDR1 SGHRS and CDR2 YFSETQ. CDR3 sequence: CASRGGHSRDAEAFF. The DNA for the CDR3 is TGCGCCAGCAGGGGGGGCCATTCCAGGGACGCTGAAGCTTTCTTT.

The gene calls are TRBV7-3 and TRBJ1-2, with D possibly being TRBD1 (6 bases). Germline V gene data show CDR1 as SGHTA and CDR2 as FQGTGA. The CDR3 extends over 15 amino acids. The germline V and J ends were trimmed by 2 bases and 4 bases, with 14 bases remaining between them. CDR3 DNA: TGTGCCAGCAGCTTAGGCCCAGGGGAAGGCTATGGCTACACCTTC. This encodes CASSLGPGEGYGYTF.

The gene calls are TRBV23-1 and TRBJ1-2; a weak D match, TRBD1 (6 bases). TRBV23-1 is placed among ORFs of uncertain function. Trimming removed 3 bases from V and 8 bases from J, with 16 bases in between. The CDR3 contains 14 residues. The CDR3, as DNA: TGCGCCAGCAGTCAGTTCCCCAGGGGTCGGGGCTACACCTTC. This codes for CASSQFPRGRGYTF.

The rearrangement links TRBV18 to TRBJ1-5; 7 bases are shared with TRBD1. This CDR3 has 13 residues. The ends lost 3 bases at V and 9 bases at J; junction bases unmatched: 5. The germline gives CDR1 KGHSH, CDR2 LQKENI. This chain's CDR3 is CASSPDRDRPQHF. The DNA for the CDR3 is TGTGCCAGCTCACCCGACAGGGACCGGCCCCAGCATTTT.